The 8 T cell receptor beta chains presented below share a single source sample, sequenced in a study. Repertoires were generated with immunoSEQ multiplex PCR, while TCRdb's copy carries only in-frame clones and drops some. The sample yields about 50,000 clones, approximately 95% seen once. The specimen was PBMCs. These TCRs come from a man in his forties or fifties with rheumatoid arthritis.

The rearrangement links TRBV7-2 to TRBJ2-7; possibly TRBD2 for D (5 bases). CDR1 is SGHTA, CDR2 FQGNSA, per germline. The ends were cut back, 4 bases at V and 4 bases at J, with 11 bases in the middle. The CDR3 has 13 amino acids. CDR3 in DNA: TGTGCCAGCAGCTCCCATGCGGGTTACGAGCAGTACTTC. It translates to CASSSHAGYEQYF.

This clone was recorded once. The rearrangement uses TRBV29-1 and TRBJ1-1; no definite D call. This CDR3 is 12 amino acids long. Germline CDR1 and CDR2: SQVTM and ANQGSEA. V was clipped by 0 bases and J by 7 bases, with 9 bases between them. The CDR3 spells CSVEDFTFEAFF. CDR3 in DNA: TGCAGCGTTGAAGACTTTACATTTGAAGCTTTCTTT.

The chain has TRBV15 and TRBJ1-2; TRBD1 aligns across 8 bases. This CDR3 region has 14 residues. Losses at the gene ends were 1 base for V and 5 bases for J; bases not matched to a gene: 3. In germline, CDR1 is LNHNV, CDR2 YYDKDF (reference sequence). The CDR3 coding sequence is TGTGCCACCAGCAGAGTTACAGGGGGTTATGGCTACACCTTC. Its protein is CATSRVTGGYGYTF. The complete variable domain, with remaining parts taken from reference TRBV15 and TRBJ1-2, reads DAMVIQNPRYQVTQFGKPVTLSCSQTLNHNVMYWYQQKSSQAPKLLFHYYDKDFNNEADTPDNFQSRRPNTSFCFLDIRSPGLGDTAMYLCATSRVTGGYGYTFGSGTRLTVV.

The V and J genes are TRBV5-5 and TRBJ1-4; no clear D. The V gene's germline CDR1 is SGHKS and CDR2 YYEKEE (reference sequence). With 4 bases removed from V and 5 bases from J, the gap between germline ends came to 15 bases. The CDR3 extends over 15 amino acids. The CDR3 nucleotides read TGTGCCAGCAGCCCGGCCGCCAGCACCAATGAAAAACTGTTTTTT. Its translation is CASSPAASTNEKLFF.

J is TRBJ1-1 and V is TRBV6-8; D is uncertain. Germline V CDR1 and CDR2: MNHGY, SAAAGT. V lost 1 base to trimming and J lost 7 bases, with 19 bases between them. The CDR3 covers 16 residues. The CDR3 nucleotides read TGTGCCAGCAGTTACTGCCGGGAACATTACCCATTTGAAGCTTTCTTT. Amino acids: CASSYCREHYPFEAFF.

CDR3 DNA: TGCGCCAGCAGACCGGGACTAGCGGGAGAGACCCAGTACTTC. It specifies CASRPGLAGETQYF. J is TRBJ2-5 and V is TRBV5-1; 12 bases fit TRBD2. The germline V gene has CDR1 SGHRS and CDR2 YFSETQ. This CDR3 region has 14 residues. Germline trimming cut 5 bases from V and 4 bases from J; bases unmatched to any gene: 3.

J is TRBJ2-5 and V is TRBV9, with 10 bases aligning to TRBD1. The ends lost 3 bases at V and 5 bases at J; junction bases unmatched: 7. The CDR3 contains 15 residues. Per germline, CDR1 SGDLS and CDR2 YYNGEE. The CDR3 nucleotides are TGTGCCAGCAGCGCGCAGACAGGGGGCCAGGAGACCCAGTACTTC. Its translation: CASSAQTGGQETQYF.

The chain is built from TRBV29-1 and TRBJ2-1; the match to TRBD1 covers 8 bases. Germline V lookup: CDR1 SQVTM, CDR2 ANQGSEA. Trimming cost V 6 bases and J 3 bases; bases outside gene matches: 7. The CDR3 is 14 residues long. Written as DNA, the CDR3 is TGCAGCGTCCTGACAGGGGTTATCTACAATGAGCAGTTCTTC. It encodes CSVLTGVIYNEQFF.